The 22 T cell receptor beta chains below all came from one sample that was sequenced in a study of blood T cell repertoires in COVID-19. Assay used: immunoSEQ multiplex PCR; TCRdb lists only in-frame clones, some missing. The sample includes 250,000 to 300,000 clones, approximately 90% of them seen just once. Sequencing was performed on peripheral blood. The receptors stem from a man aged 18 to 30 with active or convalescent COVID-19.

V and J are TRBV14 and TRBJ2-3; 8 bases are shared with TRBD1. This CDR3 has 15 amino acids. V lost 1 base and J lost 2; bases outside the gene matches: 2. Germline-derived CDR1 and CDR2 are SGHDN and FVKESK. The CDR3 here is CASSQGQGPTDTQYF. The DNA of the CDR3 is TGTGCCAGCAGCCAAGGACAGGGGCCCACAGATACGCAGTATTTT.

This chain uses TRBV19 with TRBJ2-1, with 7 bases that match TRBD1. The germline gives CDR1 LNHDA, CDR2 SQIVND (reference sequence). The trim removed 4 bases at V and 7 bases at J, leaving 7 bases unmatched. This CDR3 spans 14 amino acids. CDR3 nucleotides: TGTGCCAGTAGTACAAACAGGGGACGGAATGAGCAGTTCTTC. Encoded protein: CASSTNRGRNEQFF.

The chain joins TRBV6-5 to TRBJ1-5; D perhaps matches TRBD1 (5 bases). Per germline, CDR1 MNHEY and CDR2 SVGAGI. Deletions cut 8 bases from V and 8 bases from J, with 19 bases between. This CDR3 is 14 amino acids long. The DNA for the CDR3 is TGTGCCAGCGGGTCCCCAGGGAGGAGGGAGCCCCAGCATTTT. Translated, it gives CASGSPGRREPQHF.

This chain joins TRBV7-2 and TRBJ2-3; 8 bases line up with TRBD1. From germline, CDR1 is SGHTA and CDR2 FQGNSA. CDR3 size: 16 residues. V dropped 4 bases and J dropped 4; count of bases not matched to a gene: 10. The CDR3 nucleotides are TGTGCCAGCAGCTATAGACAGGGGTCGGGCGCAGATACGCAGTATTTT. The encoded protein is CASSYRQGSGADTQYF.

This chain connects TRBV5-1 to TRBJ2-2; D possibly corresponds to TRBD2 (5 bases). CDR3 size: 16 residues. Germline loops: CDR1 SGHRS, CDR2 YFSETQ. V was cut by 3 bases and J by 4 bases, with 16 bases left in between. The CDR3 is CASSSYTGWATGELFF. The CDR3 nucleotides are TGCGCCAGCAGCTCGTACACGGGGTGGGCCACCGGGGAGCTGTTTTTT.

The V and J genes are TRBV4-1 and TRBJ2-5, with 8 bases that match TRBD1. The germline gives CDR1 MGHRA, CDR2 YSYEKL. The CDR3 spans 16 residues. V shed 3 bases and J 2 bases; nucleotides not matched to a gene: 8. The CDR3 coding sequence is TGCGCCAGCAGCCACCAACCGGACAGGGAGCAAGAGACCCAGTACTTC. It specifies CASSHQPDREQETQYF.

The sample holds one count of this clone. This chain connects TRBV7-6 to TRBJ1-3; 8 bases match TRBD1. With 8 bases clipped from V and 10 bases from J, the junction kept 10 bases outside the gene matches. CDR1 and CDR2 (germline): SGHVS, FNYEAQ. This CDR3 has 13 amino acids. CDR3 sequence (DNA): TGTGCCAGCTCTGGGACAGGCAACCCTACCATATATTTT. The encoded protein is CASSGTGNPTIYF.

The rearrangement uses TRBV7-6 and TRBJ2-1; 12 bases agree with TRBD2. The CDR3 extends over 18 amino acids. Germline values: CDR1 SGHVS, CDR2 FNYEAQ. The trim removed 2 bases at V and 3 bases at J, leaving 8 bases unmatched. CDR3 amino acids: CASSLSPSGGAVYNEQFF. The CDR3 DNA reads as TGTGCCAGCAGCTTATCCCCTAGCGGGGGGGCCGTCTACAATGAGCAGTTCTTC.

The chain couples TRBV7-3 to TRBJ2-2; 7 nucleotides match TRBD1. Looked up from germline, CDR1 is SGHTA and CDR2 is FQGTGA. The ends lost 8 bases at V and 4 bases at J; junction bases unmatched: 10. This CDR3 has 15 residues. The CDR3 bases are TGTGCCAGCGGGCCTGGACAGGCCTTCACCGGGGAGCTGTTTTTT. It yields the protein CASGPGQAFTGELFF. The full variable domain, in which reference TRBV7-3 and TRBJ2-2 provide the parts outside the CDR3, is GAGVSQTPSNKVTEKGKYVELRCDPISGHTALYWYRQSLGQGPEFLIYFQGTGAADDSGLPNDRFFAVRPEGSVSTLKIQRTERGDSAVYLCASGPGQAFTGELFFGEGSRLTVL.

This clone was seen just once. V and J are TRBV6-6 and TRBJ2-7; weak D call: TRBD2 (6 bases). With 8 bases removed from V and 0 bases from J, the gap between germline ends came to 11 bases. The CDR3 runs to 13 residues. Germline-derived CDR1 and CDR2 are MNHNY and SVGAGI (reference sequence). CDR3 coding DNA: TGTGCCAGCGGCGGCGGGAACTCCTACGAGCAGTACTTC. As protein: CASGGGNSYEQYF.

This clone has just one count. This sequence joins TRBV11-2 and TRBJ2-1; 7 bases align to TRBD2. This CDR3 comprises 11 residues. Germline-derived CDR1 and CDR2 are SGHAT and FQNNGV. J gave up 12 bases and V 4 bases, and 3 bases lay outside the gene matches. The CDR3 is CASSSRGVQFF. The CDR3 DNA reads as TGTGCCAGCAGCTCCCGGGGGGTGCAGTTCTTC.

The rearrangement joins TRBV2 to TRBJ1-2; D is undetermined. Trimming cost V 8 bases and J 13 bases, with 11 bases left between them. Germline CDR1 reads SNHLY; CDR2 reads FYNNEI. The CDR3 runs 9 residues. CDR3: CASAATFTF. In DNA form, the CDR3 reads TGTGCCAGCGCGGCAACATTCACCTTC.

This chain joins TRBV3-1 (or the pseudogene TRBV3-2) and TRBJ2-1; D perhaps matches TRBD1 (7 bases). Between the trimmed V and J ends, which lost 5 bases and 0 bases, there was a span of 17 bases. CDR1 is LGHDT, CDR2 YNNKEL, per germline (reference sequence). The CDR3 runs to 17 residues. CDR3 sequence reads: CASSAQGRGGSYNEQFF. For the CDR3, the DNA is TGTGCCAGCAGCGCACAGGGGCGGGGAGGCTCCTACAATGAGCAGTTCTTC.

V and J are TRBV15 and TRBJ1-4; 11 nucleotides match TRBD1. The CDR3 runs 18 residues. CDR1 is LNHNV, CDR2 YYDKDF, per germline (reference sequence). V gave up 1 base and J gave up 1 base; unmatched junction bases: 5. This CDR3 is CATSRGTGGAVTNEKLFF. CDR3 sequence (DNA): TGTGCCACCAGCAGAGGGACAGGGGGCGCGGTAACTAATGAAAAACTGTTTTTT. The full variable domain, rest sourced from reference TRBV15 and TRBJ1-4, is DAMVIQNPRYQVTQFGKPVTLSCSQTLNHNVMYWYQQKSSQAPKLLFHYYDKDFNNEADTPDNFQSRRPNTSFCFLDIRSPGLGDTAMYLCATSRGTGGAVTNEKLFFGSGTQLSVL.

V is TRBV7-3 and J is TRBJ2-1, with TRBD1 matching 8 bases. The ends lost 3 bases at V and 6 bases at J; junction bases unmatched: 7. CDR3 length: 15 amino acids. Looked up from germline, CDR1 is SGHTA and CDR2 is FQGTGA. Here the CDR3 reads CASSFGQGERNEQFF. The CDR3, as DNA: TGTGCCAGCAGCTTTGGACAGGGAGAACGCAATGAGCAGTTCTTC.

This clone turned up a few times. The V call is TRBV5-1, the J call TRBJ2-5; D gene unclear. Deletions cut 0 bases from V and 3 bases from J, with 6 bases between. CDR1 and CDR2 (germline): SGHRS, YFSETQ. The CDR3 consists of 13 residues. This CDR3 reads CASSLAAEETQYF. The DNA of the CDR3 is TGCGCCAGCAGCTTGGCCGCGGAAGAGACCCAGTACTTC.

V is TRBV6-2 or TRBV6-3 and J is TRBJ2-5; TRBD1 is a possible D gene (5 bases). The V and J ends lost 5 bases and 0 bases respectively, with 7 bases between them. The CDR3 has 13 amino acids. Germline V lookup: CDR1 MNHEY, CDR2 SVGEGT. CDR3 DNA: TGTGCCAGCAGTCCAGGGTACCAAGAGACCCAGTACTTC. This gives the protein CASSPGYQETQYF.

The rearrangement links TRBV11-3 to TRBJ2-7; D uncertain. Trimming took off 5 bases at V and 0 bases at J, with 8 bases between the two ends. Germline lookup yields CDR1 SGHNT and CDR2 YENEEA. The CDR3 runs to 13 residues. CDR3 residues: CASSRVSSYEQYF. CDR3 nucleotide sequence: TGTGCCAGCAGCCGAGTTAGCTCCTACGAGCAGTACTTC.

The rearrangement links TRBV28 to TRBJ1-1, with unresolved D. Deletions cut 6 bases from V and 8 bases from J, with 10 bases between. Germline V gene sequence: CDR1 MDHEN, CDR2 SYDVKM. The CDR3 is 11 amino acids. CDR3 protein: CASRYEPEAFF. CDR3 in DNA: TGTGCCAGCAGGTACGAGCCCGAAGCTTTCTTT.

The chain links TRBV5-6 to TRBJ1-4, with 10 nucleotides matching TRBD1. With V trimmed by 4 bases and J by 6 bases, 6 bases remained unmatched. CDR1 is SGHDT, CDR2 YYEEEE, per germline. The CDR3 spans 15 residues. The CDR3 region has the DNA TGTGCCAGCAGCACAACTGACAGGGGGCATGAAAAACTGTTTTTT. As protein: CASSTTDRGHEKLFF. Based on the CDR3 plus reference TRBV5-6 and TRBJ1-4, the full variable domain is DAGVTQSPTHLIKTRGQQVTLRCSPKSGHDTVSWYQQALGQGPQFIFQYYEEEERQRGNFPDRFSGHQFPNYSSELNVNALLLGDSALYLCASSTTDRGHEKLFFGSGTQLSVL.

There are a few counts of this clone. The chain couples TRBV6-5 to TRBJ2-7; 11 bases fit TRBD1. Trimming removed 5 bases from V and 6 bases from J; junction bases left unmatched: 6. The germline V gene encodes CDR1 MNHEY and CDR2 SVGAGI. The length of the CDR3 is 14 residues. CDR3 DNA: TGTGCCAGCAGTAACGGACAGGGGGCGGTCGAGCAGTACTTC. Translated, it gives CASSNGQGAVEQYF.

This clone came up a few times. V usage is TRBV4-1 and J usage is TRBJ1-3, with 11 bases matching TRBD1. CDR3 length: 15 amino acids. In germline, CDR1 is MGHRA, CDR2 YSYEKL. V shed 4 bases, J shed 2 bases, and the junction held 1 base outside the gene matches. The CDR3 sequence is CASSLGQGAGNTIYF. CDR3 nucleotides: TGCGCCAGCAGCCTGGGACAGGGGGCTGGAAACACCATATATTTT.